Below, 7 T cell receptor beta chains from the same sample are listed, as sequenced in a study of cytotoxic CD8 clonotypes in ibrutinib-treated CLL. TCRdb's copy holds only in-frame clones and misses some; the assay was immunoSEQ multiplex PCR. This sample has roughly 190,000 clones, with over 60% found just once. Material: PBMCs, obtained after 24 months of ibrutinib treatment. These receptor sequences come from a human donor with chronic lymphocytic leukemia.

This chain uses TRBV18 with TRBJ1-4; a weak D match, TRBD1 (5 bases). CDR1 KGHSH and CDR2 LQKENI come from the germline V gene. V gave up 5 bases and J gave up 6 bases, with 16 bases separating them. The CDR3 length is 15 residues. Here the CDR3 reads CASSSSVTGDEKLFF. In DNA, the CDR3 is TGTGCCAGCTCATCCTCCGTGACGGGGGATGAAAAACTGTTTTTT.

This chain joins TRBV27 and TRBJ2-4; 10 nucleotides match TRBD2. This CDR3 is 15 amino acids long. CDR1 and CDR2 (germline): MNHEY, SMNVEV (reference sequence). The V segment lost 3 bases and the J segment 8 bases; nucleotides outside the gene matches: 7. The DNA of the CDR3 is TGTGCCAGCAGTTTTTTGTCTAGCGGGAGTGACATTCAGTACTTC. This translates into CASSFLSSGSDIQYF.

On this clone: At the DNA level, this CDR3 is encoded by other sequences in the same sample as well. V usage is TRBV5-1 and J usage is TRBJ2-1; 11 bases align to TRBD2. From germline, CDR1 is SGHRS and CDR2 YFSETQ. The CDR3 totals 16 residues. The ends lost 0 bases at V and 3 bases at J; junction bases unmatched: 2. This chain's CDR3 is CASSLEGTSGYNEQFF. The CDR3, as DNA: TGCGCCAGCAGCTTGGAAGGGACTAGCGGCTACAATGAGCAGTTCTTC.

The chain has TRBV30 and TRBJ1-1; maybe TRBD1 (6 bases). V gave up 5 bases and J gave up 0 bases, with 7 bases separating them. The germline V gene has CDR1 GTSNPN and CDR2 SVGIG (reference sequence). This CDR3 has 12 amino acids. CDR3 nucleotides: TGTGCCTGGGGACAGCTGAACACTGAAGCTTTCTTT. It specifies CAWGQLNTEAFF.

The CDR3 reads CASTLTSGRADTQYF. CDR3 DNA: TGTGCCAGTACCCTGACTAGCGGGAGGGCAGATACGCAGTATTTT. This chain links TRBV19 with TRBJ2-3, with TRBD2 identical over 14 bases. The V segment lost 7 bases and the J segment 4 bases; nucleotides outside the gene matches: 4. In germline, CDR1 is LNHDA, CDR2 SQIVND (reference sequence). The length of the CDR3 is 15 residues.

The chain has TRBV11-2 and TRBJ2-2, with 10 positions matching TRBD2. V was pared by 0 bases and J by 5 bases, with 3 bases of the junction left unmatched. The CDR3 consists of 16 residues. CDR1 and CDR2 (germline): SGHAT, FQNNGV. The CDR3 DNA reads TGTGCCAGCAGCTTAGACCCGGGACTAGCGACCGGGGAGCTGTTTTTT. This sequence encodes CASSLDPGLATGELFF.

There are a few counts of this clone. The CDR3 coding sequence is TGTGCCAGCAGCCGGAGCGGGAGTGCTGAAAACATTCAGTACTTC. It is translated as CASSRSGSAENIQYF. The chain links TRBV7-2 to TRBJ2-4; 8 bases are a match to TRBD2. Trimming took 5 bases from V and 5 from J; bases not matched to a gene: 8. Germline CDR1 is SGHTA and CDR2 is FQGNSA. The length of the CDR3 is 15 residues.